These 10 T cell receptor beta chains were sequenced from one sample in a study of spatial heterogeneity in lung cancer. TCRdb itself ran the 5' RACE reads through MiXCR, one entry per CDR3 protein. The sample carries under 150,000 distinct CDR3 sequences, 11% recorded once. Indicated time point: blood at routine non-recurrence follow-up after resection. Sample: PBMCs, taken at follow-up. The receptors shown here come from a female donor with early-stage non-small cell lung cancer.

There are many counts of this clonotype. The chain links TRBV7-9 to TRBJ1-1; 8 positions match TRBD1. This CDR3 region has 14 residues. CDR1 and CDR2 (germline): SEHNR, FQNEAQ (reference sequence). Germline trimming cut 5 bases from V and 1 base from J; bases unmatched to any gene: 3. CDR3 loop: CASSDRGRNTEAFF. CDR3 bases: TGTGCCAGCAGCGACAGGGGACGGAACACTGAAGCTTTCTTT. Full variable domain (remainder filled in from reference TRBV7-9 and TRBJ1-1): DTGVSQNPRHKITKRGQNVTFRCDPISEHNRLYWYRQTLGQGPEFLTYFQNEAQLEKSRLLSDRFSAERPKGSFSTLEIQRTEQGDSAMYLCASSDRGRNTEAFFGQGTRLTVV.

This clonotype was counted ten times or more. The chain recombines TRBV6-5 with TRBJ2-7; D is uncertain. The CDR3 length is 13 residues. Germline V CDR1 and CDR2: MNHEY, SVGAGI. V gave up 6 bases and J gave up 0 bases, with 9 bases separating them. The CDR3 nucleotides read TGTGCCAGCAGCCAGAAGGCCTCCTACGAGCAGTACTTC. This encodes CASSQKASYEQYF.

V and J are TRBV5-6 and TRBJ2-3; TRBD1 matches at 9 bases. With 4 bases clipped from V and 6 bases from J, the junction kept 6 bases outside the gene matches. CDR3 length: 14 amino acids. Germline V gives CDR1 SGHDT, CDR2 YYEEEE. The CDR3 reads CASSTGQGMDTQYF. The CDR3 region has the DNA TGTGCCAGCAGCACCGGACAGGGGATGGATACGCAGTATTTT.

V gene TRBV11-3 combines with J gene TRBJ2-1; possibly TRBD2 for D (5 bases). The CDR3 runs to 16 residues. Trimming removed 5 bases at V and 4 bases at J, with 18 bases between. Germline V lookup: CDR1 SGHNT, CDR2 YENEEA. The CDR3 DNA reads as TGTGCCAGCAGCCCGCTGGGTAGCGTCCGATACAATGAGCAGTTCTTC. Translated: CASSPLGSVRYNEQFF.

The J gene is TRBJ2-5, the V gene TRBV9; perhaps TRBD1 as D (5 bases). The germline V and J ends were trimmed by 0 bases and 5 bases, with 14 bases remaining between them. From germline, CDR1 is SGDLS and CDR2 YYNGEE. This CDR3 comprises 15 residues. The CDR3 here is CASSVEGRVRETQYF. DNA for the CDR3: TGTGCCAGCAGCGTAGAGGGCAGGGTCCGGGAGACCCAGTACTTC. The complete variable domain, with remaining parts taken from reference TRBV9 and TRBJ2-5, reads DSGVTQTPKHLITATGQRVTLRCSPRSGDLSVYWYQQSLDQGLQFLIQYYNGEERAKGNILERFSAQQFPDLHSELNLSSLELGDSALYFCASSVEGRVRETQYFGPGTRLLVL.

The genes are TRBV29-1 and TRBJ1-3; tentative D call: TRBD1 (5 bases). CDR1 is SQVTM and CDR2 is ANQGSEA in the germline V gene. The CDR3 covers 14 residues. V dropped 4 bases and J dropped 4 bases, with 14 bases sitting between them. CDR3 DNA: TGCAGCGTTGGCGACAGAGATTTAGGAAACACCATATATTTT. This gives the protein CSVGDRDLGNTIYF.

This rearrangement joins TRBV4-3 to TRBJ2-5; 9 bases align to TRBD2. The V gene end was trimmed by 2 bases and the J gene end by 4 bases; junction bases not matched to a gene: 5. Germline CDR1 LGHNA, CDR2 YSLEER. The CDR3 covers 15 residues. CDR3 nucleotides: TGCGCCAGCAGCCAACTTAGCGGGAGTGGAGAGACCCAGTACTTC. Translation: CASSQLSGSGETQYF.

The CDR3 DNA follows: TGTGCCAGCAGCTCTTTTGCGGAGGGCTCCTACAATGAGCAGTTCTTC. This codes for CASSSFAEGSYNEQFF. The V call is TRBV7-8, the J call TRBJ2-1; D is possibly TRBD2 (6 bases). V was shortened by 4 bases and J by 0 bases, with 13 bases between the two germline ends. This CDR3 spans 16 amino acids. CDR1 and CDR2 (germline): SGHVS, FQNEAQ.

The CDR3 DNA reads TGTGCCAGCAGCTTAGGCAGGGCCTACACAGATACGCAGTATTTT. This codes for CASSLGRAYTDTQYF. The gene calls are TRBV7-8 and TRBJ2-3; TRBD1 might be the D (5 bases). Between the trimmed V and J ends, which lost 1 base and 2 bases, there was a span of 10 bases. The CDR3 has 15 residues. Per the germline V gene, CDR1 is SGHVS and CDR2 is FQNEAQ. Full variable domain (remainder filled in from reference TRBV7-8 and TRBJ2-3): GAGVSQSPRYKVAKRGQDVALRCDPISGHVSLFWYQQALGQGPEFLTYFQNEAQLDKSGLPSDRFFAERPEGSVSTLKIQRTQQEDSAVYLCASSLGRAYTDTQYFGPGTRLTVL.

V is TRBV12-3 or TRBV12-4 and J is TRBJ2-1, with TRBD2 matching over 10 bases. CDR3 length equals 15 residues. V dropped 3 bases and J dropped 7; count of bases not matched to a gene: 6. The CDR3 protein is CASSLGAGGVNEQFF. CDR3 sequence (DNA): TGTGCCAGCAGTTTGGGAGCGGGAGGGGTGAATGAGCAGTTCTTC.